Reported below is one T cell receptor (beta chain). What it recognizes is unknown. This entry is derived from a study of post-analysis software for immune sequencing data. Findings and caveats of the study: With TRBV5-6, TRBV5-1 and TRBV20-1 included, 4 to 6 TRBV segments were more frequent in patients than in controls.

TCR beta cDNA libraries included unique molecular identifiers. TCRdb used MiXCR to reprocess the PCR reads, holding one entry per CDR3 protein. The sample holds 650,000 to 900,000 distinct CDR3 sequences, about 43% seen once. Between the trimmed V and J ends, which lost 3 bases and 4 bases, there was a span of 15 bases. The CDR3 runs 14 residues. Per the germline V gene, CDR1 is SQVTM and CDR2 is ANQGSEA. Material: blood. The chain combines TRBV29-1 with TRBJ1-2; D remains unclear. The TCR comes from a girl aged 5-17 years with multiple sclerosis. CDR3 sequence: CSVDLVGPFYGYTF. In nucleotides, the CDR3 is TGCAGCGTTGATCTGGTAGGGCCCTTCTATGGCTACACCTTC.